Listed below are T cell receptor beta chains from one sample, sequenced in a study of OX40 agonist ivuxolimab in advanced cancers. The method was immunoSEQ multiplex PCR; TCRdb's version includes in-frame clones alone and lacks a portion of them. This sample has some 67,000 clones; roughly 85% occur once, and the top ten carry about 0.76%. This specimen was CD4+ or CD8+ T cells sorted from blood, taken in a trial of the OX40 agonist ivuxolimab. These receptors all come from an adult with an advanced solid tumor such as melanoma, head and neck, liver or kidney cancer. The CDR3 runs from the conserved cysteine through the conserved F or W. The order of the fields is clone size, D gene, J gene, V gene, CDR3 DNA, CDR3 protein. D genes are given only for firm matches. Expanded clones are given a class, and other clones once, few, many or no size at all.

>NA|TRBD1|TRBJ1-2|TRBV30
TGTGCCTGGAGGGGGACAGGGGGAGGGTATGGCTACACCTTC
CAWRGTGGGYGYTF
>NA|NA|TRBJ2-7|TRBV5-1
TGCGCCAGCAGCTCACCTCAGGGGATTGAGGACGAGCAGTACTTC
CASSSPQGIEDEQYF
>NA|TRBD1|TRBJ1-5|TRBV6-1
TGTGCCAGCAGTGATTGGGACAGGACCCAGCATTTT
CASSDWDRTQHF
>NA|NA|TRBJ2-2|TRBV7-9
TGTGCCAGCAGCAGGGGCCCGAACACCGGGGAGCTGTTTTTT
CASSRGPNTGELFF
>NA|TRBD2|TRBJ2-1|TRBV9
TGTGCCAGCAGACTCGGACTAGGCCGAGACAATGAGCAGTTCTTC
CASRLGLGRDNEQFF
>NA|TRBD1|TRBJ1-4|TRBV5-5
TGTGCCAGCAGCCGGACAGGGACTAATGAAAAACTGTTTTTT
CASSRTGTNEKLFF
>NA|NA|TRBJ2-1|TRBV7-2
TGTGCCAGCAGCTCCCGGTGGCGGAGCTCCTACAATGAGCAGTTCTTC
CASSSRWRSSYNEQFF
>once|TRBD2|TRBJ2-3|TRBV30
TGTGCCTGGAGTGGGGGACTAGCAAGCACAGATACGCAGTATTTT
CAWSGGLASTDTQYF
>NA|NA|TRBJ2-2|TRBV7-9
TGTGCCAGCAGCAATGAGAGGTCATCGGATTACACCGGGGAGCTGTTTTTT
CASSNERSSDYTGELFF
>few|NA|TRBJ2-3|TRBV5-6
TGTGCCAGCAGCTCAAGCGGGTCTAGCACAGATACGCAGTATTTT
CASSSSGSSTDTQYF
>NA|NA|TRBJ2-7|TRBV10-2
TGCGCCAGCGAAAACCGGGACATGAAATACGAGCAGTACTTC
CASENRDMKYEQYF
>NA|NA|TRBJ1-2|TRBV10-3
TGTGCCATCAGTGAGTCTCTCCTCTTAGGCTACACCTTC
CAISESLLLGYTF
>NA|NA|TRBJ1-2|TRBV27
TGTGCCAGCAGTTTAGTAACAGGGTCTGGCTACACCTTC
CASSLVTGSGYTF
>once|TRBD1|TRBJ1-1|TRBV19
TGTGCCAGTAGTGACAGGGGCCTTACGCCGGAAGCTTTCTTT
CASSDRGLTPEAFF
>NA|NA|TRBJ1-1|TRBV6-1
TGTGCCAGCAGGGGAAGGATGGACACTGAAGCTTTCTTT
CASRGRMDTEAFF
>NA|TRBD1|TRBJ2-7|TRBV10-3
TGTGCCATCAGTCCGGGACAGGGCTACGAGCAGTACTTC
CAISPGQGYEQYF
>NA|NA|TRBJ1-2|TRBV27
TGTGCCAGCAGCCCCAGGACACTCTATGGCTACACCTTC
CASSPRTLYGYTF
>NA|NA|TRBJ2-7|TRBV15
TGTGCCACCAGCAGAGGGGACGGGCAGTACTTC
CATSRGDGQYF
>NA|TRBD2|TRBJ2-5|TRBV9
TGTGCCAGCAGCTTTGGGAATAGCGGGAACGGGGAGACCCAGTACTTC
CASSFGNSGNGETQYF
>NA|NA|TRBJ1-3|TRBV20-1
TGCAGTGCTAGGGATGGAAACACCATATATTTT
CSARDGNTIYF
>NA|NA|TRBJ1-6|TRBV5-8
TGTGCCAGCAGCTTCGGGGGCGGCCGTGGTTCACCCCTCCACTTT
CASSFGGGRGSPLHF
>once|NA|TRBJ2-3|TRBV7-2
TGTGCCAGCAGCTTGAGACTACACACAGATACGCAGTATTTT
CASSLRLHTDTQYF
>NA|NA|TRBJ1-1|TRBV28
TGTGCCAGCAGTTTTTCCCACGGACTGAACACTGAAGCTTTCTTT
CASSFSHGLNTEAFF
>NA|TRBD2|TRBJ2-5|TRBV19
TGTGCCAGTATGGAGCGGGAGGGAGAGACCCAGTACTTC
CASMEREGETQYF
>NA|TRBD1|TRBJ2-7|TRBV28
TGTGCCAGCAGCCAACCGGACAGGGTCCACGAGCAGTACTTC
CASSQPDRVHEQYF
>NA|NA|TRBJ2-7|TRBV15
TGTGCCACCAGCAGAGAGGCCGGGTACGAGCAGTACTTC
CATSREAGYEQYF
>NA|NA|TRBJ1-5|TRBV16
TGTGCCAGCAGCCAAAGGTCAGATTACAATCAGCCCCAGCATTTT
CASSQRSDYNQPQHF
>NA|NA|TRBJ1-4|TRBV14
TGTGCCAGCAGCCAAGATCAAAGTGGCCGGGAAAAACTGTTTTTT
CASSQDQSGREKLFF
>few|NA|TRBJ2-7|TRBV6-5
TGTGCCAGCAGTTACTCGGGCCATTTGGGCTACGAGCAGTACTTC
CASSYSGHLGYEQYF
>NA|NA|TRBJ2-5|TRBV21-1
TGTGCCTCCGAGACTAGCGGGATGTTGGAGACCCAGTACTTC
CASETSGMLETQYF
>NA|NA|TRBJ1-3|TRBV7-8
TGTGCCAGCAGCCCCACCTCTGGAAACACCATATATTTT
CASSPTSGNTIYF
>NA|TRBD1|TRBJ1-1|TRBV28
TGTGCCAGCAGTCGGGCCGGGACAGGGGAGGACACTGAAGCTTTCTTT
CASSRAGTGEDTEAFF
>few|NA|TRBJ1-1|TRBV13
TGTGCCAGCGCGAGGCTGATGAACACTGAAGCTTTCTTT
CASARLMNTEAFF
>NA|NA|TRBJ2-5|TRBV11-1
TGTGCCAGCAGCCCCGACGGGATCCAAGAGACCCAGTACTTC
CASSPDGIQETQYF
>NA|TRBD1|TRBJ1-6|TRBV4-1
TGCGCCAGCAGCCTGTACAGGGGCGCGTTGAATTCACCCCTCCACTTT
CASSLYRGALNSPLHF
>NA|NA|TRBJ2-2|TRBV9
TGTGCCAGCAGCGTAGTAGTGGGGACAAACACCGGGGAGCTGTTTTTT
CASSVVVGTNTGELFF
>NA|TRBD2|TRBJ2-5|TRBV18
TGTGCCAGCTCATTCCCGGGACTAGCGGGAAAGTACCAAGAGACCCAGTACTTC
CASSFPGLAGKYQETQYF
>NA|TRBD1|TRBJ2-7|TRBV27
TGTGCCAGCAGTACCTCGGGACAGGGAGCCTACGAGCAGTACTTC
CASSTSGQGAYEQYF
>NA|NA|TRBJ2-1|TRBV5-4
TGTGCCAGCAGCTTGGCTAGTCCAGCCGTGAATGAGCAGTTCTTC
CASSLASPAVNEQFF
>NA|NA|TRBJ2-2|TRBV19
TGTGCCAGTAGTCCCCGTAGGGGGGCCGGGGAGCTGTTTTTT
CASSPRRGAGELFF
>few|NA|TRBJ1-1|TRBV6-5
TGTGCCAGCAGTTACTCGATATTCACTATAAAAGCTTTCTTT
CASSYSIFTIKAFF